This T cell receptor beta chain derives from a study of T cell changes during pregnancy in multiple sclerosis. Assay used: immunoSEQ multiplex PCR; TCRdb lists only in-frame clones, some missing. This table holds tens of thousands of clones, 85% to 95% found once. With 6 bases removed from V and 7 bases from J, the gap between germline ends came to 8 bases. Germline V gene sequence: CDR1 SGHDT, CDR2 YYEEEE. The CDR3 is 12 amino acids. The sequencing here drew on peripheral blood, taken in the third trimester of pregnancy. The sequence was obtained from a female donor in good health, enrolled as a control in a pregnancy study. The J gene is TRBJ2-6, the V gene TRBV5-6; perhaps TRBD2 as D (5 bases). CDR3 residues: CASNRGANVLTF. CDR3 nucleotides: TGTGCCAGCAACCGGGGAGCCAACGTCCTGACTTTC.